Below, 32 T cell receptor beta chains from the same sample are listed, as sequenced in a study of blood T cell repertoires in COVID-19 (TCRdb year 2020). Library preparation employed the immunoSEQ multiplex PCR assay. As stored in TCRdb, this immuneACCESS dataset retains in-frame rearrangements with V and J assigned. A fraction of the clones does not appear; measured against another copy, unresolved V genes explain less than half of the discrepancy, and the remainder lacks a known reason. The sample table lists about 150,000 clones, about 90% of them with a count of one. The top ten hold less than 0.6% of the sample. The sequenced sample was peripheral blood. The receptors were gathered from a man aged 50 to 59 with acute or convalescent COVID-19.

This clone has a handful of counts. The CDR3 region is CASTSSGRAADTQYF. CDR3 nucleotides: TGTGCCAGCACGTCTAGCGGGAGGGCCGCAGATACGCAGTATTTT. The rearrangement uses TRBV27 and TRBJ2-3, with 12 bases that match TRBD2. This CDR3 contains 15 residues. V was pared by 7 bases and J by 4 bases, with 6 bases of the junction left unmatched. From germline, CDR1 is MNHEY and CDR2 SMNVEV (reference sequence).

This sequence joins TRBV28 and TRBJ2-4; D remains ambiguous. This CDR3 contains 16 residues. The V and J ends lost 6 bases and 1 base respectively, with 16 bases between them. Germline V gives CDR1 MDHEN, CDR2 SYDVKM. The CDR3 bases are TGTGCCAGCAGCCCGACCAGGTACATTGCCAAAAACATTCAGTACTTC. Translating it yields CASSPTRYIAKNIQYF.

The V gene is TRBV25-1, the J gene TRBJ1-4, with D uncertain. The CDR3 extends over 15 amino acids. Germline-derived CDR1 and CDR2 are MGHDK and SYGVNS. V dropped 3 bases and J dropped 4 bases, with 12 bases sitting between them. The CDR3 reads CASSDPHASNEKLFF. The CDR3 DNA is TGTGCCAGCAGTGACCCCCATGCGAGTAATGAAAAACTGTTTTTT.

A few counts support this clone. J is TRBJ2-1 and V is TRBV18, with 12 bases lining up with TRBD2. The CDR3 sequence is 15 residues long. CDR1 KGHSH and CDR2 LQKENI come from the germline V gene. J lost 8 bases, V lost 4 bases, and 6 bases had no gene match. The CDR3 spells CASSLTSGSSHEQFF. CDR3 nucleotide sequence: TGTGCCAGCTCACTGACTAGCGGGAGCTCCCATGAGCAGTTCTTC.

The rearrangement uses TRBV6-5 and TRBJ1-2; tentatively, D is TRBD1 (6 bases). There are 14 residues in the CDR3. V shed 6 bases and J shed 5 bases, with 16 bases lying between them. Looked up from germline, CDR1 is MNHEY and CDR2 is SVGAGI. The CDR3 DNA sequence: TGTGCCAGCAGACAGGGCCATCGAGGATATGGCTACACCTTC. It translates to CASRQGHRGYGYTF.

The chain uses TRBV4-1 and TRBJ2-5; TRBD1 matches 10 bases. This CDR3 has 19 amino acids. Germline loops: CDR1 MGHRA, CDR2 YSYEKL. With 1 base clipped from V and 1 base from J, the junction kept 12 bases outside the gene matches. This CDR3 reads CASSQAVGTGVSSQETQYF. The CDR3 DNA sequence: TGCGCCAGCAGCCAAGCTGTCGGGACAGGGGTATCTAGCCAAGAGACCCAGTACTTC.

This chain links TRBV3-1 (or the pseudogene TRBV3-2) with TRBJ1-1; TRBD1 agrees at 7 bases. Germline V gene data show CDR1 as LGHDT and CDR2 as YNNKEL (reference sequence). Trimming removed 3 bases from V and 6 bases from J; junction bases left unmatched: 7. CDR3 length equals 14 residues. The CDR3 DNA reads TGTGCCAGCAGCCACACCGACAGGGCGCCTGAAGCTTTCTTT. This encodes CASSHTDRAPEAFF.

This clone was seen once. V usage is TRBV2 and J usage is TRBJ2-3; no clear D gene. This CDR3 is 13 amino acids long. V was shortened by 3 bases and J by 1 base, with 5 bases between the two germline ends. The germline V gene encodes CDR1 SNHLY and CDR2 FYNNEI. CDR3: CASSDPGTDTQYF. The CDR3 nucleotides read TGTGCCAGCAGTGATCCGGGCACAGATACGCAGTATTTT.

The chain carries TRBV6-2 or TRBV6-3 and TRBJ2-6; 11 nucleotides align to TRBD2. Germline loops: CDR1 MNHEY, CDR2 SVGEGT. V shed 5 bases, J shed 0 bases, and the junction held 6 bases outside the gene matches. This CDR3 comprises 18 residues. DNA of the CDR3: TGTGCCAGCAGTCCCCGACTAGCGGGGTACTCTGGGGCCAACGTCCTGACTTTC. Its protein product is CASSPRLAGYSGANVLTF.

The V and J genes are TRBV2 and TRBJ2-7; D is possibly TRBD2 (6 bases). CDR3 length: 13 residues. V dropped 6 bases and J dropped 2 bases, with 11 bases sitting between them. Germline values: CDR1 SNHLY, CDR2 FYNNEI. The DNA of the CDR3 is TGTGCCAGCAGCCGGGACTTGCCCTACGAGCAGTACTTC. The encoded protein is CASSRDLPYEQYF.

The chain joins TRBV28 to TRBJ2-3, with D possibly matching TRBD2 (6 bases). Germline V gene sequence: CDR1 MDHEN, CDR2 SYDVKM. The CDR3 contains 16 residues. V was pared by 6 bases and J by 4 bases, with 20 bases between. The CDR3 is CASSPFSLAYSDTQYF. The DNA of the CDR3 is TGTGCCAGCAGCCCCTTTAGTCTAGCGTATTCAGATACGCAGTATTTT.

The chain has TRBV9 and TRBJ2-1; 14 bases align to TRBD2. This CDR3 comprises 20 residues. The germline CDR1 and CDR2 sequences are SGDLS and YYNGEE. Trimming removed 4 bases from V and 1 base from J; junction bases left unmatched: 13. The CDR3 region has the DNA TGTGCCAGCAGCACCGACAGGGGACTAGCGGGAGCTAGATCCTACAATGAGCAGTTCTTC. Translated: CASSTDRGLAGARSYNEQFF.

This chain connects TRBV7-9 to TRBJ2-1, with D perhaps matching TRBD1 (5 bases). Germline V gene data show CDR1 as SEHNR and CDR2 as FQNEAQ (reference sequence). This CDR3 has 14 amino acids. Trimming shortened V by 1 base and J by 6 bases, and 10 bases separated the two germline ends. The CDR3: CASSLGQTINEQFF. The CDR3, as DNA: TGTGCCAGCAGCTTAGGACAGACAATCAATGAGCAGTTCTTC.

The chain combines TRBV7-2 with TRBJ2-2; no clear D. Germline V gene sequence: CDR1 SGHTA, CDR2 FQGNSA. The V gene lost 0 bases and the J gene lost 7 bases, with 9 bases spanning the gap. The CDR3 consists of 14 residues. CDR3 in DNA: TGTGCCAGCAGCTTAGCATTCAGGCACGGGGAGCTGTTTTTT. It codes for CASSLAFRHGELFF.

The gene calls are TRBV6-1 and TRBJ1-1; 8 positions match TRBD1. The V gene's germline CDR1 is MNHNS and CDR2 SASEGT. V lost 4 bases, J lost 5 bases, and 15 bases stayed unmatched. The CDR3 totals 17 residues. The DNA of the CDR3 is TGTGCCAGCAGTGGTGCCTCAGGGGGCGCGCGGGGTACTGAAGCTTTCTTT. This codes for CASSGASGGARGTEAFF.

V is TRBV11-2 and J is TRBJ2-1; the match to TRBD1 covers 8 bases. CDR3 size: 14 residues. J was trimmed by 6 bases and V by 3 bases; bases with no gene match: 4. Germline V CDR1 and CDR2: SGHAT, FQNNGV. CDR3 sequence reads: CASSFRTGSNEQFF. For the CDR3, the DNA is TGTGCCAGCAGCTTTAGGACAGGGAGCAATGAGCAGTTCTTC.

V and J are TRBV15 and TRBJ2-1, with D tentatively TRBD2 (6 bases). The CDR3 loop spans 10 amino acids. The V gene lost 5 bases and the J gene lost 13 bases, with 9 bases spanning the gap. In germline, CDR1 is LNHNV, CDR2 YYDKDF (reference sequence). CDR3 sequence: CATSGRDQFF. The CDR3 coding sequence is TGTGCCACCAGCGGGCGGGACCAGTTCTTC.

This chain uses TRBV7-3 with TRBJ2-2; 8 bases are a match to TRBD1. CDR1 is SGHTA and CDR2 is FQGTGA in the germline V gene. V trimming: 5 bases; J trimming: 6 bases; junction bases outside the gene matches: 11. The CDR3 has 16 amino acids. This chain's CDR3 is CASSPGPDRAPGELFF. CDR3 in DNA: TGTGCCAGCAGCCCCGGTCCGGACAGGGCCCCCGGGGAGCTGTTTTTT.

The V call is TRBV7-9, the J call TRBJ2-7, with 11 bases aligning to TRBD1. The CDR3 extends over 16 amino acids. The V and J ends lost 5 bases and 1 base, in that order; junction bases with no gene match: 7. Germline CDR1 and CDR2: SEHNR and FQNEAQ (reference sequence). CDR3 protein: CASSRAGTGGSYEQYF. In nucleotides, the CDR3 is TGTGCCAGCAGCCGCGCCGGGACAGGGGGATCCTACGAGCAGTACTTC.

This chain joins TRBV2 and TRBJ1-6, with 9 positions matching TRBD1. The CDR3 is 14 residues long. V lost 4 bases to trimming and J lost 7 bases; unmatched junction nucleotides: 2. Germline CDR1 SNHLY, CDR2 FYNNEI. As DNA, the CDR3 is TGTGCCAGCAGTGTCGACAGGGGGAATTCACCCCTCCACTTT. Its translation is CASSVDRGNSPLHF.

The chain recombines TRBV23-1 with TRBJ1-5; 7 positions match TRBD1. TRBV23-1 falls under the ORF class, with uncertain function. CDR3 length equals 17 residues. J gave up 4 bases and V 0 bases, and 9 bases lay outside the gene matches. This CDR3 reads CASSQSTEDRPNQPQHF. DNA of the CDR3: TGCGCCAGCAGTCAATCGACCGAGGACAGGCCAAATCAGCCCCAGCATTTT.

The gene calls are TRBV7-9 and TRBJ1-5; a possible D gene is TRBD1 (5 bases). Germline loops: CDR1 SEHNR, CDR2 FQNEAQ (reference sequence). V gave up 4 bases and J gave up 1 base, with 11 bases separating them. This CDR3 is 15 amino acids long. The DNA of the CDR3 is TGTGCCAGCAGCTCTCAGGGAGGAAGCAATCAGCCCCAGCATTTT. Amino acids: CASSSQGGSNQPQHF.

V gene TRBV28 combines with J gene TRBJ2-3; 9 bases agree with TRBD1. Germline CDR1 and CDR2: MDHEN and SYDVKM. CDR3 length: 16 amino acids. The J segment lost 4 bases and the V segment lost 3 bases, leaving 8 bases of the junction unmatched. The CDR3 region is CASSFMTGGHADTQYF. The CDR3 DNA reads TGTGCCAGCAGTTTTATGACAGGGGGGCACGCAGATACGCAGTATTTT.

The chain couples TRBV30 to TRBJ1-1, with TRBD1 matching 8 bases. The CDR3 is 13 residues long. Germline trimming cut 5 bases from V and 2 bases from J; bases unmatched to any gene: 4. Germline CDR1 GTSNPN, CDR2 SVGIG (reference sequence). The CDR3 DNA sequence: TGTGCCTGGGACAGGGGAATTAACACTGAAGCTTTCTTT. It specifies CAWDRGINTEAFF.

The chain recombines TRBV5-6 with TRBJ1-2, with no clear D. This CDR3 has 15 amino acids. V was cut by 0 bases and J by 4 bases, with 13 bases left in between. CDR1 is SGHDT and CDR2 is YYEEEE in the germline V gene. The CDR3 reads CASSLGEKRPYGYTF. The CDR3 DNA sequence: TGTGCCAGCAGCTTGGGTGAGAAGAGGCCCTATGGCTACACCTTC. Together with reference TRBV5-6 and TRBJ1-2, the CDR3 gives the full variable domain: DAGVTQSPTHLIKTRGQQVTLRCSPKSGHDTVSWYQQALGQGPQFIFQYYEEEERQRGNFPDRFSGHQFPNYSSELNVNALLLGDSALYLCASSLGEKRPYGYTFGSGTRLTVV.

The chain recombines TRBV29-1 with TRBJ2-7; possibly TRBD1 for D (5 bases). Germline CDR1 and CDR2: SQVTM and ANQGSEA. Trimming cost V 1 base and J 2 bases, with 15 bases left between them. This CDR3 has 15 amino acids. The CDR3, as DNA: TGCAGCGTTGAAGTCCCCACGACGGACACCTACGAGCAGTACTTC. This encodes CSVEVPTTDTYEQYF.

This chain connects TRBV7-6 to TRBJ1-1, with D perhaps TRBD1 (5 bases). CDR1 is SGHVS, CDR2 FNYEAQ, per germline. This CDR3 region has 15 residues. V was trimmed by 5 bases and J by 0 bases, leaving 13 bases between them. CDR3 nucleotides: TGTGCCAGCAGCCCTCGCGGGGGACTGAACACTGAAGCTTTCTTT. Translated, it gives CASSPRGGLNTEAFF.

This clone was recorded once. The chain recombines TRBV4-3 with TRBJ1-4; 7 bases agree with TRBD1. Losses at the gene ends were 0 bases for V and 10 bases for J; bases not matched to a gene: 2. CDR3 length: 13 residues. CDR1 and CDR2 from the germline V gene are LGHNA and YSLEER. The CDR3 reads CASSQDEGAKLFF. In DNA, the CDR3 is TGCGCCAGCAGCCAAGATGAGGGGGCAAAACTGTTTTTT.

The rearrangement uses TRBV30 and TRBJ1-2; D may be TRBD1 (5 bases). V lost 2 bases to trimming and J lost 4 bases, with 14 bases between them. This CDR3 comprises 14 residues. The germline V gene encodes CDR1 GTSNPN and CDR2 SVGIG (reference sequence). The DNA of the CDR3 is TGTGCCTGGAGTCGGAAGTACGGGGGCTATGGCTACACCTTC. Its translation: CAWSRKYGGYGYTF.

The V gene is TRBV15, the J gene TRBJ2-3; 12 nucleotides line up with TRBD2. Trimming at V came to 1 base and at J to 0 bases, leaving 5 bases not matched to a gene. This CDR3 region has 18 residues. CDR1 is LNHNV and CDR2 is YYDKDF in the germline V gene (reference sequence). The CDR3 region is CATSRGLAGETSTDTQYF. In DNA, the CDR3 is TGTGCCACCAGCAGAGGACTAGCGGGGGAGACTAGCACAGATACGCAGTATTTT.

J is TRBJ2-3 and V is TRBV7-3, with TRBD1 as a possible D gene (7 bases). V shed 4 bases and J shed 6 bases, with 14 bases lying between them. The CDR3 loop spans 14 amino acids. From germline, CDR1 is SGHTA and CDR2 FQGTGA. The CDR3 loop is CASSSQGRLDTQYF. In DNA, the CDR3 is TGTGCCAGCAGCTCACAGGGGAGGTTGGATACGCAGTATTTT.

The CDR3 bases are TGTGCCAGCAGCTTGGCAGGGGTTAACTATGGCTACACCTTC. This translates into CASSLAGVNYGYTF. The V call is TRBV5-4, the J call TRBJ1-2; a weak D match, TRBD1 (6 bases). Trimming removed 0 bases from V and 1 base from J, with 7 bases in between. The CDR3 has 14 amino acids. Germline values: CDR1 SGHNT, CDR2 YYREEE (reference sequence).